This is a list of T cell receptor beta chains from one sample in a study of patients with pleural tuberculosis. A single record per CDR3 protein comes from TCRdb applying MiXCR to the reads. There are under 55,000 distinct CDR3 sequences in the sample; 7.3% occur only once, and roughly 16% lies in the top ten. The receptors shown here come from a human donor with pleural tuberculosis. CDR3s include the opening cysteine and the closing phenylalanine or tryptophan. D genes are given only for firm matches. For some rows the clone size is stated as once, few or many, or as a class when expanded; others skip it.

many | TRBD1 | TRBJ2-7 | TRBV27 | TGTGCCAGCAGCCAGACAGGGGGCGCGTACGAGCAGTACTTC | CASSQTGGAYEQYF
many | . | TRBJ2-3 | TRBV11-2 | TGTGCCAGCAGCCGTCTAGATACGCAGTATTTT | CASSRLDTQYF
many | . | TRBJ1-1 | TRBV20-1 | TGCAGTGCTAGAGACCCGCAGGGAGGGAACACTGAAGCTTTCTTT | CSARDPQGGNTEAFF
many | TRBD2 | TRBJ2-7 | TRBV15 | TGTGCCACCAGCCCGTTAGCGGGAGGGTTGTACGAGCAGTACTTC | CATSPLAGGLYEQYF
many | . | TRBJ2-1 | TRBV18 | TGTGCCAGCTCACCACAGGGGCAGCACAATGAGCAGTTCTTC | CASSPQGQHNEQFF
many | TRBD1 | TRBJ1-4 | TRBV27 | TGTGCCAGCAGTTTGAACAGGGGGCAGGAAAAACTGTTTTTT | CASSLNRGQEKLFF
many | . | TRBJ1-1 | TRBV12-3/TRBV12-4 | TGTGCCAGCAGTTCACCGGGGTACACTGAAGCTTTCTTT | CASSSPGYTEAFF
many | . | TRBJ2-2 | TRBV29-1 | TGCAGCGTGGTCCGAGGGCCCGTTTCCACCGGGGAGCTGTTTTTT | CSVVRGPVSTGELFF
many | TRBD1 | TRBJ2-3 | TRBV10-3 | TGTGCCATCAGTGGGGACAGGGGGCTCACAGATACGCAGTATTTT | CAISGDRGLTDTQYF
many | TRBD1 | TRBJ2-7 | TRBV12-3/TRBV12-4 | TGTGCCAGCAGTCTAGTGACGGGACAGCACTCCTACGAGCAGTACTTC | CASSLVTGQHSYEQYF
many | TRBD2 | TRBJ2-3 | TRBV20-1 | TGCAGTGCCAAGGGACTAGCGGGAGTCACAGATACGCAGTATTTT | CSAKGLAGVTDTQYF
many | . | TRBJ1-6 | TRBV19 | TGTGCCAGTAGTATTATCTCGTCAGATTCACCCCTCCACTTT | CASSIISSDSPLHF
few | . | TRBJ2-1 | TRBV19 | TGTGCCAGTAGTAATGGCGGAACCTTCTACAATGAGCAGTTCTTC | CASSNGGTFYNEQFF
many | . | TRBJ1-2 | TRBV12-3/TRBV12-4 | TGTGCCAGCAGCCAGGGACATTCCTATGGCTACACCTTC | CASSQGHSYGYTF
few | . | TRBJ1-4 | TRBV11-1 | TGTGCCAGCAGCTTAGGGACCGCCTCAACTAGTGAAAAACTGTTTTTT | CASSLGTASTSEKLFF
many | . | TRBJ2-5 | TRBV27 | TGTGCCAGCAGTTCCCAGGGTGGGCAAGAGACCCAGTACTTC | CASSSQGGQETQYF
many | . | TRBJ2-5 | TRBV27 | TGTGCCAGCAGTTCCCGATGGGCGGGACAAGAGACCCAGTACTTC | CASSSRWAGQETQYF
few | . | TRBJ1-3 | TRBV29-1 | TGCAGCGTTCTTTCAGGGTTCTCTGGAAACACCATATATTTT | CSVLSGFSGNTIYF
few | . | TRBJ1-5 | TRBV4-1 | TGCGCCAGCAGCCAGGATAACAATCAGCCCCAGCATTTT | CASSQDNNQPQHF
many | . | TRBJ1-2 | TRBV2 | TGTGCCAGCAGACCGGACCACTATGGCTACACCTTC | CASRPDHYGYTF
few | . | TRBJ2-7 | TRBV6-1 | TGTGCCAGCAGTAAAATGGGCGGAACCTCCTACGAGCAGTACTTC | CASSKMGGTSYEQYF
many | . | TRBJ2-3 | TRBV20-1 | TGCAGTGCTAGAGATCGAAGAGGCGGTAGCACAGATACGCAGTATTTT | CSARDRRGGSTDTQYF
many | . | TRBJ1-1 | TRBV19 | TGTGCCAGTAGGCAAGCGAACACTGAAGCTTTCTTT | CASRQANTEAFF
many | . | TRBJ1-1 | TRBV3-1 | TGTGCCAGCAGCCAACACGGGGTGCCTGAAGCTTTCTTT | CASSQHGVPEAFF
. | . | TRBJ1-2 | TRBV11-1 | TGTGCCAGCAGCTTAGGAGGGTCGGATGGCTACACCTTC | CASSLGGSDGYTF
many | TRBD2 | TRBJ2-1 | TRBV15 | TGTGCCACCAGCAAAAGAGGCGGGAGTAATGAGCAGTTCTTC | CATSKRGGSNEQFF
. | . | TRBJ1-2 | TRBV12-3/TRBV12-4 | TGTGCCAGCACTAACAGGTTGTACTATGGCTACACCTTC | CASTNRLYYGYTF
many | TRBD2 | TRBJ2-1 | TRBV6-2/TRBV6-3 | TGTGCCAGCAGTTACTCAGCTGCGGGAGGGCCAAAGCAGTTCTTC | CASSYSAAGGPKQFF
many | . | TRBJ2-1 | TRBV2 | TGTGCCAGCAGGGCGACTGGGGGGAATGAGCAGTTCTTC | CASRATGGNEQFF
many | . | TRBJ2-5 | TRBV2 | TGTGCCAGCAGTGAGTCCTCCCCAGGCGAGACCCAGTACTTC | CASSESSPGETQYF
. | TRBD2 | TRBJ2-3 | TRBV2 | TGTGCCAGCACCTTCCGGGACTATATGACAGATACGCAGTATTTT | CASTFRDYMTDTQYF
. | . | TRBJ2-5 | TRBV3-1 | TGTGCCACGGGAGCAGGCAGGGGGGAGACCCAGTACTTC | CATGAGRGETQYF
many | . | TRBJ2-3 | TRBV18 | TGTGCCAGCTACGATTTGGGGAATACGCAGTATTTT | CASYDLGNTQYF